This T cell receptor beta chain originates from a study of OX40 agonist ivuxolimab in advanced cancers. The wider study: Hepatocellular carcinoma, melanoma, renal cell or head and neck cancer was diagnosed in the dose-escalation patients. Patients were around 83% male with ages about 23 to 90, mean about 65.

Method: immunoSEQ multiplex PCR; TCRdb's copy keeps in-frame clones and lacks some. The repertoire holds some 58,000 clones, with 85% as singletons. V lost 5 bases and J lost 0, with 8 bases in between. The CDR3 is made up of 14 amino acids. Germline V gene data show CDR1 as SGHTA and CDR2 as FQGTGA. Baseline, cycle 4 day 1, and cycle 7 day 1 were the blood sampling points. The chain uses TRBV7-3 and TRBJ1-3; maybe TRBD1 (6 bases). This TCR was sampled from an adult with an advanced solid tumor such as melanoma, head and neck, liver or kidney cancer. The starting material was CD4+ or CD8+ T cells sorted from blood, obtained in a trial of the OX40 agonist ivuxolimab. The CDR3 nucleotides are TGTGCCAGCAGCCTGGACAGCTCTGGAAACACCATATATTTT. The encoded protein is CASSLDSSGNTIYF.